The rows below give T cell receptor beta chains drawn from one sample of a study of blood T cell repertoires in COVID-19. Clones were sequenced by immunoSEQ multiplex PCR, and TCRdb holds only the in-frame ones, with some missing. The sample lists fewer than 250,000 clones, around 86% seen once, with about 7% in the top ten. Sequenced: PBMCs or T cells enriched from blood (not recorded which). The receptor set was obtained from a man aged 30-40 years in a cohort exposed to, infected with or recovered from COVID-19 (not recorded which). Each CDR3 is given with its conserved first and last residue. A D gene is named only where the DNA matches it firmly.

NA	18	TRBV5-6	TRBJ2-3	TGTGCCAGCAGCTCATTTGGGGGTAGCGGCCCTGAAACAGATACGCAGTATTTT	CASSSFGGSGPETDTQYF
TRBD1	15	TRBV19	TRBJ1-5	TGTGCCAGTACAACGGACAGGGGTCGAAATCAGCCCCAGCATTTT	CASTTDRGRNQPQHF
NA	14	TRBV7-2	TRBJ2-7	TGTGCCAGCAGCTTCGGAGGGAGTAAGAACGAGCAGTACTTC	CASSFGGSKNEQYF
TRBD2	14	TRBV25-1	TRBJ2-5	TGTGCCAGCGGTCTAGCGGGAGGCACAGAGACCCAGTACTTC	CASGLAGGTETQYF
NA	15	TRBV11-2	TRBJ1-5	TGTGCCAGCAGCTTAGATCGAGGTTTCAATCAGCCCCAGCATTTT	CASSLDRGFNQPQHF
TRBD2	17	TRBV6-2/TRBV6-3	TRBJ2-7	TGTGCCAGCAGTCATACTAGCGGGAGGGCCTTTAGGAACGAGCAGTACTTC	CASSHTSGRAFRNEQYF
NA	15	TRBV4-3	TRBJ1-2	TGCGCCAGCAGCCAAGACCTGGACATCTCTTATGGCTACACCTTC	CASSQDLDISYGYTF
TRBD1	12	TRBV11-1	TRBJ1-1	TGTGCCAGCAGCGGACCGACAGGGGAAGCTTTCTTT	CASSGPTGEAFF
TRBD1	13	TRBV19	TRBJ1-2	TGTGCCAGTACCTACACAGGGGAAGAAGGCTACACCTTC	CASTYTGEEGYTF
TRBD2	17	TRBV18	TRBJ2-5	TGTGCCAGCTCACCTCTCGGCCCAGCGGGAGAGGGAGAGACCCAGTACTTC	CASSPLGPAGEGETQYF
NA	18	TRBV3-1/TRBV3-2	TRBJ2-2	TGTGCCAGCAGCCAAGATCGCTTCGTACTGTCAAACACCGGGGAGCTGTTTTTT	CASSQDRFVLSNTGELFF
TRBD1	16	TRBV19	TRBJ2-3	TGTGCCAGTAGAAGGACAGGGGAGATCGGCACAGATACGCAGTATTTT	CASRRTGEIGTDTQYF